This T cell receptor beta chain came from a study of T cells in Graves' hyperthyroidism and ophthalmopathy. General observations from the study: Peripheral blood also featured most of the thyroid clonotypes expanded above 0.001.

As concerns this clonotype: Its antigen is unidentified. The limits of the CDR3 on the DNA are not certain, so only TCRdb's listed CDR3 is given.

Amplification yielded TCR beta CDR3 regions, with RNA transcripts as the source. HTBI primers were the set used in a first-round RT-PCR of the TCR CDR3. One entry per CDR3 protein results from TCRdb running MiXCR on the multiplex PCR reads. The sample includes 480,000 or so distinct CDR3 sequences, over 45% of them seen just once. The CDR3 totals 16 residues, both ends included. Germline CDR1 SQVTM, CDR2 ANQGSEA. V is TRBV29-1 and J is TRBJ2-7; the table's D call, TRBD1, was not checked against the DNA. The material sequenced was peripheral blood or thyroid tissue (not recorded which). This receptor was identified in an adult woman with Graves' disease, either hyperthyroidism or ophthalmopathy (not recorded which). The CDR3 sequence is CSVVASGSRSSYERYF.